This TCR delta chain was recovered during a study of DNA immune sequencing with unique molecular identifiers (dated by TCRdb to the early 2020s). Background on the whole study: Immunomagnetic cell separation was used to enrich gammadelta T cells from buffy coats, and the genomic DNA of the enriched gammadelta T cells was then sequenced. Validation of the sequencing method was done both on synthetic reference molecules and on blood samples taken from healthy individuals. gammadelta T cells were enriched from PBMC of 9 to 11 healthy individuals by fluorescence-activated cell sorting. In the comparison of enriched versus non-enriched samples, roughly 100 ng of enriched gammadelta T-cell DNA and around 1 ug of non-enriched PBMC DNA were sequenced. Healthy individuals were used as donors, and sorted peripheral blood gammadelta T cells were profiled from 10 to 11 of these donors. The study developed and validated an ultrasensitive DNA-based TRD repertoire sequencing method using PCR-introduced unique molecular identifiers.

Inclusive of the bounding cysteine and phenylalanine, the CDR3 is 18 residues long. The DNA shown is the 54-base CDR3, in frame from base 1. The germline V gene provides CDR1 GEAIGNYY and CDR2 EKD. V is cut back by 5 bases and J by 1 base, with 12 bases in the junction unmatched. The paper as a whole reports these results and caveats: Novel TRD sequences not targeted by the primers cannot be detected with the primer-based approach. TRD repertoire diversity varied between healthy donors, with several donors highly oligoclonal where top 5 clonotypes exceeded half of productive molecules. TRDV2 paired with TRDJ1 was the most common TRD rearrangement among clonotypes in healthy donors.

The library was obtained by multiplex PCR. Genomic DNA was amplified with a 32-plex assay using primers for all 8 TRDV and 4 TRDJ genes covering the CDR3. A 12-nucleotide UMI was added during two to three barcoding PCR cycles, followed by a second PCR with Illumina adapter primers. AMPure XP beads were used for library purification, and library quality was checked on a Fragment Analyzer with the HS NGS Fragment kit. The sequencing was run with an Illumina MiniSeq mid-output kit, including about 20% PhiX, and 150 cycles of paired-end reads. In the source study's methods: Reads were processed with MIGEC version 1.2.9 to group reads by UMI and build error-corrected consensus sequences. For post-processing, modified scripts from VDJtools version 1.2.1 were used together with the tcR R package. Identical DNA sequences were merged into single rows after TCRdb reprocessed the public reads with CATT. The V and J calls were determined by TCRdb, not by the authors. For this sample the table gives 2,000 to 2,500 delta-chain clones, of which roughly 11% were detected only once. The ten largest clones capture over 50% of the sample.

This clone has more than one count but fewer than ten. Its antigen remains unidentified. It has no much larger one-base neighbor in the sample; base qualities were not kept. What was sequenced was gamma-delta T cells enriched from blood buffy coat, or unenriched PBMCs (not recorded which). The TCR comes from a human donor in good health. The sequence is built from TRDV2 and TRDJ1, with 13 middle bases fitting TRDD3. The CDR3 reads CACAQLGDTRDFTDKLIF. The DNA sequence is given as TGTGCCTGTGCCCAACTGGGGGATACGCGAGATTTCACCGATAAACTCATCTTT.